The 23 T cell receptor beta chains given below trace back to one sample, sequenced in a study of CD4 T cells in relation to SARS-CoV-2 and coronaviruses. Unexposed donor CD4+ T cells date from about 2011-2018, before the COVID-19 pandemic. The cells were cultured for roughly 11 days before CD4+ T cells were isolated. The repertoire was sequenced with immunoSEQ multiplex PCR; TCRdb's copy has only in-frame clones and lacks some. The sample lists around 20,000 clones, roughly 80% seen once, with around a quarter in the top ten. Which antigens these TCRs recognize remains unknown. What was sequenced was CD4+ T cells from PBMCs, cultured in vitro. The receptors originated from a human donor in good health.

The J gene is TRBJ2-5, the V gene TRBV2; D call uncertain. The CDR3 extends over 14 amino acids. Trimming cost V 4 bases and J 1 base, with 10 bases left between them. CDR1 and CDR2 from the germline V gene are SNHLY and FYNNEI. CDR3 DNA: TGTGCCAGCAGTGTTCATCGGACCCAAGAGACCCAGTACTTC. Its protein product is CASSVHRTQETQYF.

The chain carries TRBV7-9 and TRBJ2-1, with D possibly being TRBD2 (5 bases). V was pared by 3 bases and J by 8 bases, with 17 bases between. Germline assignment: CDR1 SEHNR and CDR2 FQNEAQ (reference sequence). The CDR3 totals 15 residues. The CDR3 DNA reads as TGTGCCAGCAGCTTCGGTGGAGGCCTAAGCGATGAGCAGTTCTTC. Its translation: CASSFGGGLSDEQFF. The whole variable domain, filled in from reference TRBV7-9 and TRBJ2-1, reads DTGVSQNPRHKITKRGQNVTFRCDPISEHNRLYWYRQTLGQGPEFLTYFQNEAQLEKSRLLSDRFSAERPKGSFSTLEIQRTEQGDSAMYLCASSFGGGLSDEQFFGPGTRLTVL.

V and J are TRBV10-2 and TRBJ2-1; D assignment may be TRBD1 or TRBD2 (5 bases each). Between the trimmed V and J ends, which lost 11 bases and 2 bases, there was a span of 22 bases. Germline CDR1 and CDR2: WSHSY and SAAADI. The CDR3 consists of 16 residues. The CDR3 is CAGSSFRDRTYNEQFF. CDR3 in DNA: TGCGCCGGCTCAAGTTTCAGGGACCGAACCTACAATGAGCAGTTCTTC.

The V call is TRBV7-6, the J call TRBJ1-1, with TRBD1 identical over 9 bases. Germline V gives CDR1 SGHVS, CDR2 FNYEAQ. CDR3 length: 15 residues. Unmatched junction bases numbered 7, after V lost 4 bases and J lost 4 bases. This CDR3 is CASSSGTGRGTEAFF. The CDR3 DNA reads TGTGCCAGCAGCTCCGGGACAGGGAGGGGCACTGAAGCTTTCTTT.

The V and J genes are TRBV7-3 and TRBJ2-1; 8 bases agree with TRBD2. V shed 5 bases and J 5 bases; nucleotides not matched to a gene: 17. Germline V gene data show CDR1 as SGHTA and CDR2 as FQGTGA. CDR3 length: 18 amino acids. CDR3 coding DNA: TGTGCCAGCAGCCCAACCCCCGCAAGCGGGAGAAGGGACAATGAGCAGTTCTTC. Translation gives CASSPTPASGRRDNEQFF.

This rearrangement joins TRBV4-1 to TRBJ2-7; TRBD2 agrees at 8 bases. There are 20 residues in the CDR3. Germline V gives CDR1 MGHRA, CDR2 YSYEKL. V dropped 0 bases and J dropped 3; count of bases not matched to a gene: 19. This chain's CDR3 is CASSQDRASSGHANDYEQYF. The DNA of the CDR3 is TGCGCCAGCAGCCAAGATCGGGCCTCTAGCGGGCATGCCAATGACTACGAGCAGTACTTC.

This clone was observed a handful of times. The CDR3 coding sequence is TGCGCCAGCAGCCCCGGTGGGACGAACTACAATGAGCAGTTCTTC. The encoded protein is CASSPGGTNYNEQFF. V and J are TRBV4-1 and TRBJ2-1; the D call may be TRBD1 or TRBD2 (5 bases each). Trimming left V 4 bases short and J 3 bases short, with 13 bases between. Germline V gene sequence: CDR1 MGHRA, CDR2 YSYEKL. The CDR3 sequence is 15 residues long.

The chain uses TRBV3-1 (or the pseudogene TRBV3-2) and TRBJ1-4; possibly TRBD1 for D (5 bases). CDR3 length: 16 amino acids. CDR1 and CDR2 from the germline V gene are LGHDT and YNNKEL (reference sequence). V lost 4 bases, J lost 6 bases, and 18 bases lay in between. The CDR3 spells CASSLHGGPSDEKLFF. The CDR3 nucleotides read TGTGCCAGCAGCCTACATGGGGGACCAAGTGATGAAAAACTGTTTTTT.

The chain links TRBV7-3 to TRBJ2-2; no reliable D call. This CDR3 spans 14 amino acids. CDR1 and CDR2 (germline): SGHTA, FQGTGA. V dropped 3 bases and J dropped 0 bases, with 5 bases sitting between them. CDR3 sequence: CASSFTANTGELFF. The CDR3 nucleotides are TGTGCCAGCAGCTTTACAGCGAACACCGGGGAGCTGTTTTTT.

This clone was observed once. This sequence joins TRBV28 and TRBJ1-2, with a weak D call TRBD1 (6 bases). CDR3 length equals 13 residues. V was clipped by 11 bases and J by 8 bases, with 21 bases between them. Germline assignment: CDR1 MDHEN and CDR2 SYDVKM. The CDR3 nucleotides read TGTGCCGGGGGGGGCAGGGCCACGGAGGGCTACACCTTC. Translation: CAGGGRATEGYTF.

The chain uses TRBV7-9 and TRBJ2-5; D gene unclear. The CDR3 extends over 11 amino acids. Trimming removed 7 bases at V and 5 bases at J, with 8 bases between. Germline assignment: CDR1 SEHNR and CDR2 FQNEAQ (reference sequence). DNA of the CDR3: TGTGCCAGCATCTTTAGGGAGACCCAGTACTTC. Its translation: CASIFRETQYF.

J is TRBJ2-3 and V is TRBV5-5; D is perhaps TRBD2 (5 bases). The germline V gene encodes CDR1 SGHKS and CDR2 YYEKEE (reference sequence). There are 15 residues in the CDR3. With 0 bases removed from V and 3 bases from J, the gap between germline ends came to 11 bases. The CDR3 nucleotides are TGTGCCAGCAGCTTGGGACTATCCAGGACAGATACGCAGTATTTT. Protein sequence: CASSLGLSRTDTQYF.

The chain links TRBV18 to TRBJ2-2; 8 nucleotides agree with TRBD2. The junction had 7 bases not matched to a gene; V was cut back by 0 bases and J by 4 bases. The CDR3 spans 17 residues. Germline CDR1 reads KGHSH; CDR2 reads LQKENI. DNA of the CDR3: TGTGCCAGCTCACCACCGCATGGACTAGCCGGCACCGGGGAGCTGTTTTTT. It encodes CASSPPHGLAGTGELFF.

In its sample, this clone was seen a few times. This rearrangement joins TRBV18 to TRBJ2-2; the D is unclear. V was cut by 6 bases and J by 0 bases, with 11 bases left in between. Germline CDR1 reads KGHSH; CDR2 reads LQKENI. The CDR3 spans 15 residues. The CDR3 loop is CASSLSRPNTGELFF. The DNA for the CDR3 is TGTGCCAGCTCCCTTAGCCGCCCGAACACCGGGGAGCTGTTTTTT.

V gene TRBV2 combines with J gene TRBJ2-2; no reliable D call. The CDR3 totals 16 residues. Trimming left V 3 bases short and J 4 bases short, with 15 bases between. Per the germline V gene, CDR1 is SNHLY and CDR2 is FYNNEI. The CDR3 DNA is TGTGCCAGCAGTGACGCGGTCGTGAGGTCCACCGGGGAGCTGTTTTTT. It is translated as CASSDAVVRSTGELFF. Drawing the rest from reference TRBV2 and TRBJ2-2, the complete variable domain is EPEVTQTPSHQVTQMGQEVILRCVPISNHLYFYWYRQILGQKVEFLVSFYNNEISEKSEIFDDQFSVERPDGSNFTLKIRSTKLEDSAMYFCASSDAVVRSTGELFFGEGSRLTVL.

The J gene is TRBJ1-6, the V gene TRBV5-1; D remains ambiguous. The V gene lost 1 base and the J gene lost 10 bases, with 9 bases spanning the gap. Germline CDR1 and CDR2: SGHRS and YFSETQ. The length of the CDR3 is 13 residues. The CDR3 DNA follows: TGCGCCAGCAGCTTGTCCGGGCGGTCACCCCTCCACTTT. Translating it yields CASSLSGRSPLHF.

This sequence joins TRBV5-1 and TRBJ2-3; 7 bases map to TRBD2. The V segment lost 0 bases and the J segment 5 bases; nucleotides outside the gene matches: 12. Looked up from germline, CDR1 is SGHRS and CDR2 is YFSETQ. This CDR3 has 17 residues. The CDR3 region is CASSLGPGGPAGDTQYF. CDR3 coding DNA: TGCGCCAGCAGCTTGGGTCCGGGAGGTCCTGCCGGAGATACGCAGTATTTT.

This chain connects TRBV27 to TRBJ1-1; 8 bases match TRBD1. Germline CDR1 and CDR2: MNHEY and SMNVEV (reference sequence). This CDR3 spans 16 amino acids. The junction had 11 bases not matched to a gene; V was cut back by 4 bases and J by 4 bases. For the CDR3, the DNA is TGTGCCAGCAGTTCCCACGGGACAGGCACGCGCACTGAAGCTTTCTTT. Translated, it gives CASSSHGTGTRTEAFF.

This sequence joins TRBV5-8 and TRBJ2-1; 11 bases fit TRBD2. This CDR3 region has 16 residues. Germline CDR1 SGHTS, CDR2 YDEGEE. Trimming at V came to 0 bases and at J to 3 bases, leaving 2 bases not matched to a gene. CDR3 amino acids: CASSLVGTSGYNEQFF. CDR3 sequence (DNA): TGTGCCAGCAGCTTGGTCGGGACTAGCGGCTACAATGAGCAGTTCTTC.

The sample holds a few counts of this clone. The chain employs TRBV2 and TRBJ2-7; TRBD1 matches at 7 bases. Germline V gene lookup returns CDR1 SNHLY and CDR2 FYNNEI. The CDR3 runs to 13 residues. V lost 7 bases and J lost 3; bases outside the gene matches: 6. The CDR3 region is CASKRGQNYEQYF. CDR3 DNA sequence: TGTGCCAGCAAAAGGGGGCAGAACTACGAGCAGTACTTC.

The V call is TRBV5-6, the J call TRBJ2-5; D not certain. The CDR3 has 16 residues. Per the germline V gene, CDR1 is SGHDT and CDR2 is YYEEEE. The germline V and J ends were trimmed by 1 base and 1 base, with 14 bases remaining between them. The CDR3 protein is CASSLYRAFSQETQYF. In DNA, the CDR3 is TGTGCCAGCAGCTTGTATCGGGCCTTCTCCCAAGAGACCCAGTACTTC.

This rearrangement joins TRBV6-5 to TRBJ1-2; D might be TRBD1 (5 bases). The CDR3 is 12 amino acids. CDR1 is MNHEY, CDR2 SVGAGI, per germline. The germline V and J ends were trimmed by 10 bases and 8 bases, with 17 bases remaining between them. This CDR3 is CATDRDLGGYTF. As DNA, the CDR3 is TGTGCCACCGATAGGGACCTAGGGGGCTACACCTTC.

The chain carries TRBV24-1 and TRBJ2-2; 14 positions match TRBD2. Germline assignment: CDR1 KGHDR and CDR2 SFDVKD. The CDR3 sequence is 18 residues long. V shed 4 bases, J shed 8 bases, and the junction held 11 bases outside the gene matches. CDR3: CATSEATGTSGSSGELFF. CDR3 in DNA: TGTGCCACCAGTGAGGCCACCGGGACTAGCGGGAGTTCGGGGGAGCTGTTTTTT.